These 18 T cell receptor beta chains were all obtained from the same sample, sequenced in a study of human T cells and chemical hapten exposure. As for time point: pre-sensitization, week 0. Specified treatment: therapeutic diphenylcyclopropenone sensitization with weekly scalp DPC. TCRdb re-analysed the RACE reads in MiXCR, keeping a single row per CDR3 protein. The data hold roughly 38,000 distinct CDR3 sequences, with less than 8.5% observed a single time. Source: whole blood, taken in connection with sensitization to the hapten diphenylcyclopropenone (DPC). These receptor sequences come from a woman aged 45-59 years with alopecia areata. Some clones in this sample may be carry-over from other donors' samples.

This clonotype was recorded a few times. V gene TRBV6-5 combines with J gene TRBJ2-3; 12 bases are shared with TRBD2. J lost 5 bases, V lost 5 bases, and 8 bases had no gene match. The CDR3 runs to 16 residues. CDR1 and CDR2 from the germline V gene are MNHEY and SVGAGI. The CDR3 region has the DNA TGTGCCAGCAGTATCGGACTAGCGGGACGCAGAGATACGCAGTATTTT. The encoded protein is CASSIGLAGRRDTQYF.

Ten or more counts support this clonotype. The rearrangement uses TRBV18 and TRBJ1-6; D ambiguous. Germline-derived CDR1 and CDR2 are KGHSH and LQKENI. The CDR3 runs 14 residues. With 6 bases removed from V and 5 bases from J, the gap between germline ends came to 11 bases. This chain's CDR3 is CASSLAADNSPLHF. For the CDR3, the DNA is TGTGCCAGCTCCCTGGCCGCCGATAATTCACCCCTCCACTTT. Drawing the rest from reference TRBV18 and TRBJ1-6, the complete variable domain is NAGVMQNPRHLVRRRGQEARLRCSPMKGHSHVYWYRQLPEEGLKFMVYLQKENIIDESGMPKERFSAEFPKEGPSILRIQQVVRGDSAAYFCASSLAADNSPLHFGNGTRLTVT.

This clonotype was found a few times. The J gene is TRBJ2-7, the V gene TRBV20-1; 12 bases are shared with TRBD2. V was clipped by 3 bases and J by 6 bases; unmatched bases: 6. Per germline, CDR1 DFQATT and CDR2 SNEGSKA (reference sequence). This CDR3 comprises 14 residues. In nucleotides, the CDR3 is TGCAGTGCTAGTCGGACTAGCGGGGCTGGCGAGCAGTACTTC. Translation: CSASRTSGAGEQYF.

This clonotype was found many times. J is TRBJ2-1 and V is TRBV29-1; D not resolved. Germline assignment: CDR1 SQVTM and CDR2 ANQGSEA. V was cut by 3 bases and J by 2 bases, with 2 bases left in between. The CDR3 covers 11 residues. CDR3 sequence (DNA): TGCAGCGTTGACCCCTACAATGAGCAGTTCTTC. Protein sequence: CSVDPYNEQFF.

V gene TRBV10-3 combines with J gene TRBJ2-1; D is perhaps TRBD1 or TRBD2 (10 bases each). The germline V and J ends were trimmed by 8 bases and 6 bases, with 32 bases remaining between them. The germline gives CDR1 ENHRY, CDR2 SYGVKD. The CDR3 is 19 amino acids. The DNA of the CDR3 is TGTGCCATCGCCCCCCAGACAGGGGGCGTCCTAGCGGGAGTCAATGAGCAGTTCTTC. Protein: CAIAPQTGGVLAGVNEQFF.

This chain connects TRBV5-1 to TRBJ2-3; D is unresolved. Trimming cost V 4 bases and J 1 base, with 7 bases left between them. CDR1 and CDR2 (germline): SGHRS, YFSETQ. The CDR3 is 13 residues long. CDR3 DNA: TGCGCCAGCAGCGACGTGGGCACAGATACGCAGTATTTT. This gives the protein CASSDVGTDTQYF.

This clonotype showed up many times. The rearrangement uses TRBV2 and TRBJ2-5; 12 nucleotides line up with TRBD2. From germline, CDR1 is SNHLY and CDR2 FYNNEI. The CDR3 extends over 16 amino acids. Trimming at V came to 6 bases and at J to 1 base, leaving 6 bases not matched to a gene. CDR3 protein: CASSLGLAGTQETQYF. The CDR3 nucleotides read TGTGCCAGCAGCCTAGGACTAGCGGGGACCCAAGAGACCCAGTACTTC.

This clonotype was seen at least ten times. The CDR3 region has the DNA TGTGCCATCAGTACCGGGACTGGCTATAGCAATGAGCAGTTCTTC. Protein: CAISTGTGYSNEQFF. The chain employs TRBV10-3 and TRBJ2-1; TRBD2 might be the D (6 bases). Trimming took off 5 bases at V and 6 bases at J, with 17 bases between the two ends. Germline CDR1 is ENHRY and CDR2 is SYGVKD. The CDR3 covers 15 residues.

The sample holds many counts of this clonotype. The chain links TRBV5-4 to TRBJ2-2, with TRBD2 matching 15 bases. CDR3 length: 20 amino acids. Germline assignment: CDR1 SGHNT and CDR2 YYREEE (reference sequence). The ends lost 3 bases at V and 4 bases at J; junction bases unmatched: 13. The CDR3 coding sequence is TGTGCCAGCAGCTCCCCCCTCGGACTAGCGGGAGGGTGGGTCACCGGGGAGCTGTTTTTT. Encoded protein: CASSSPLGLAGGWVTGELFF. The full variable domain, its missing parts supplied by reference TRBV5-4 and TRBJ2-2, is ETGVTQSPTHLIKTRGQQVTLRCSSQSGHNTVSWYQQALGQGPQFIFQYYREEENGRGNFPPRFSGLQFPNYSSELNVNALELDDSALYLCASSSPLGLAGGWVTGELFFGEGSRLTVL.

Many counts were recorded for this clonotype. The chain uses TRBV7-6 and TRBJ2-3; 8 bases fit TRBD2. Germline V gene data show CDR1 as SGHVS and CDR2 as FNYEAQ. There are 17 residues in the CDR3. The junction had 12 bases not matched to a gene; V was cut back by 5 bases and J by 2 bases. Written as DNA, the CDR3 is TGTGCCAGCAGCACCCCCTGGGCTAGCGGGTTCACAGATACGCAGTATTTT. Encoded protein: CASSTPWASGFTDTQYF.

This clonotype was observed at least ten times. The chain recombines TRBV5-1 with TRBJ1-6, with D unclear. CDR3 length: 15 residues. Germline V gene sequence: CDR1 SGHRS, CDR2 YFSETQ. V lost 4 bases and J lost 5, with 13 bases in between. This CDR3 is CASSRTAIDNSPLHF. DNA of the CDR3: TGCGCCAGCAGCCGGACGGCTATCGATAATTCACCCCTCCACTTT.

This clonotype was picked up a small number of times. V and J are TRBV6-2 or TRBV6-3 and TRBJ2-1; D may be TRBD1 or TRBD2 (6 bases each). CDR1 is MNHEY, CDR2 SVGEGT, per germline. The CDR3 totals 13 residues. The V and J ends lost 4 bases and 7 bases respectively, with 11 bases between them. The CDR3 sequence is CASSWIGGNEQFF. For the CDR3, the DNA is TGTGCCAGCAGTTGGATAGGGGGGAATGAGCAGTTCTTC.

In this sample, this clonotype turned up many times. The chain is built from TRBV19 and TRBJ2-3; D is uncertain. Looked up from germline, CDR1 is LNHDA and CDR2 is SQIVND (reference sequence). This CDR3 spans 14 amino acids. V shed 4 bases and J shed 2 bases, with 10 bases lying between them. CDR3 coding DNA: TGTGCCAGTAGTACCCCCTCGTTCACAGATACGCAGTATTTT. Protein product: CASSTPSFTDTQYF.

This clonotype was detected ten times or more. J is TRBJ2-1 and V is TRBV7-8, with TRBD2 as a possible D gene (6 bases). The germline gives CDR1 SGHVS, CDR2 FQNEAQ. There are 18 residues in the CDR3. Trimming left V 4 bases short and J 0 bases short, with 19 bases between. The CDR3 nucleotides are TGTGCCAGCAGCTCTGGAGGGTGGAGCGGAAGCTCCTACAATGAGCAGTTCTTC. It codes for CASSSGGWSGSSYNEQFF.

This clonotype came up many times. V usage is TRBV9 and J usage is TRBJ2-4, with D maybe TRBD2 (5 bases). This CDR3 spans 15 amino acids. Germline V gene lookup returns CDR1 SGDLS and CDR2 YYNGEE. Trimming took 0 bases from V and 9 from J, leaving 16 bases between them. The CDR3 here is CASSVEGGSPVIQYF. The CDR3 DNA sequence: TGTGCCAGCAGCGTAGAGGGCGGGTCTCCGGTCATTCAGTACTTC.

Ten or more counts support this clonotype. This chain links TRBV7-3 with TRBJ2-1; possibly TRBD2 for D (6 bases). V was clipped by 5 bases and J by 7 bases, with 18 bases between them. The germline V gene encodes CDR1 SGHTA and CDR2 FQGTGA. This CDR3 spans 15 amino acids. CDR3 loop: CASSPHGRPANEQFF. CDR3 nucleotides: TGTGCCAGCAGCCCCCACGGGAGACCCGCAAATGAGCAGTTCTTC.

This clonotype was counted at least ten times. The rearrangement uses TRBV20-1 and TRBJ2-1; D is undetermined. Trimming removed 3 bases at V and 7 bases at J, with 16 bases between. The CDR3 totals 14 residues. CDR1 is DFQATT and CDR2 is SNEGSKA in the germline V gene (reference sequence). Here the CDR3 reads CSASGLSRTNEQFF. For the CDR3, the DNA is TGCAGTGCTAGCGGGCTCAGCAGAACTAATGAGCAGTTCTTC.

This clonotype has at least ten counts. The gene calls are TRBV12-5 and TRBJ2-2, with D unresolved. The V end was cut by 5 bases, the J end by 3 bases, with 4 bases between. CDR1 is LGHNT and CDR2 is FRNRAP in the germline V gene. The length of the CDR3 is 12 residues. This CDR3 reads CASGQDTGELFF. CDR3 DNA sequence: TGTGCTAGTGGTCAGGACACCGGGGAGCTGTTTTTT. Looking up the rest from reference TRBV12-5 and TRBJ2-2 gives the full variable domain: DARVTQTPRHKVTEMGQEVTMRCQPILGHNTVFWYRQTMMQGLELLAYFRNRAPLDDSGMPKDRFSAEMPDATLATLKIQPSEPRDSAVYFCASGQDTGELFFGEGSRLTVL.